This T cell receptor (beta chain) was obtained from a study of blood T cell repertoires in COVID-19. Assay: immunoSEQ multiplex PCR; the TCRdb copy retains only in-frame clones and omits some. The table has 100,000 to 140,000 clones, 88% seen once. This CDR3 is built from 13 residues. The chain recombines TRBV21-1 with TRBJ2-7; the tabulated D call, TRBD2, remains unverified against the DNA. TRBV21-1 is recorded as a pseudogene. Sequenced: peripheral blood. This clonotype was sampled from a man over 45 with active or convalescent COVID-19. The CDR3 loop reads CATLAGGYHEQYF. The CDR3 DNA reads TGTGCCACCTTAGCGGGAGGTTACCACGAGCAGTACTTC.